This T cell receptor (beta chain) stems from a study of blood T cell repertoires in COVID-19. At the level of the study: The samples span acute and convalescent COVID-19 from the United States, Italy and Spain. The cDNA or gDNA used as material had been derived from T cells, B-cell-depleted T cells, or PBMCs.

The CDR3 has 14 amino acids. Trimming removed 5 bases at V and 1 base at J, with 11 bases between. The germline CDR1 and CDR2 sequences are SEHNR and FQNEAQ (reference sequence). Original analysis: Using reference gene primer amplification, nucleated cell counts were estimated. Data came from immunoSEQ multiplex PCR; TCRdb stores just in-frame clones and leaves some out. The V and J calls and clone size come from that table; D and trimming were worked out from the DNA. The table has a few hundred thousand clones, 86% seen once. This rearrangement joins TRBV7-9 to TRBJ1-1; D gene uncertain. Sequenced: peripheral blood. This TCR came from a man older than 75 with acute or convalescent COVID-19. The chain's CDR3 is CASSPRLRNTEAFF. Written as DNA, the CDR3 is TGTGCCAGCAGCCCGCGACTCAGGAACACTGAAGCTTTCTTT.